This T cell receptor beta chain appears in the sequencing data of a study of shared clonotypes between healthy human individuals. Looking at the study overall: The cohort had two women and three men, ages 18 to 49.

Comment on this clone: Its antigen is still unknown.

Trimming cost V 4 bases and J 3 bases, with 7 bases left between them. CDR3 size: 12 residues. Germline V CDR1 and CDR2: SNHLY, FYNNEI. Study-level points and caveats: With four donors compared, 4.5% to 6.5% of naive CD4 clonotypes were shared.

Naive-designated CD8 cells lacked CD45RO, were positively enriched for CCR7, and omitted terminally differentiated effector memory CD45RA+ cells. Measured with immunoSEQ multiplex PCR; TCRdb has only the in-frame clones, and not every one. The table records about 2.2 million clones, 85% to 95% of them present only once. This TCR was recovered from a young man in good health. Some clones in this sample may be carry-over from other donors' samples. The chain uses TRBV2 and TRBJ2-7; D call uncertain. The sample taken for sequencing was naive CD8+ T cells from PBMCs. The CDR3 sequence is CASSVKGYEQYF. In DNA, the CDR3 is TGTGCCAGCAGTGTCAAAGGCTACGAGCAGTACTTC.